One sample yielded the 26 T cell receptor beta chains listed below, sequenced in a study of CD8+CD57+ T cells in acquired aplastic anemia. Profiles of TCR beta VDJ and CDR3 were generated from a genomic DNA template. TCRdb recomputed calls from the reads with MiXCR, one row per CDR3 protein. The sample contains roughly 170,000 distinct CDR3 sequences, 55% to 75% of which appear only once. Sequenced material: sorted CD4+, CD8+, or CD8+CD57+ T cells (not recorded which) from PBMCs. The receptors shown here come from a human donor in good health.

V gene TRBV9 combines with J gene TRBJ2-2; unclear D gene. Germline CDR1 and CDR2: SGDLS and YYNGEE. The V end was cut by 0 bases, the J end by 0 bases, with 9 bases between. There are 16 residues in the CDR3. DNA for the CDR3: TGTGCCAGCAGCGTAGGGCGGACCGCGAACACCGGGGAGCTGTTTTTT. Amino acids: CASSVGRTANTGELFF.

The chain recombines TRBV7-2 with TRBJ2-3; D not resolved. The CDR3 is made up of 13 amino acids. V lost 5 bases, J lost 4 bases, and 10 bases lay in between. In germline, CDR1 is SGHTA, CDR2 FQGNSA. In DNA, the CDR3 is TGTGCCAGCAGCCTAAACTACCCAGATACGCAGTATTTT. It specifies CASSLNYPDTQYF. Drawing the rest from reference TRBV7-2 and TRBJ2-3, the complete variable domain is GAGVSQSPSNKVTEKGKDVELRCDPISGHTALYWYRQSLGQGLEFLIYFQGNSAPDKSGLPSDRFSAERTGGSVSTLTIQRTQQEDSAVYLCASSLNYPDTQYFGPGTRLTVL.

The gene calls are TRBV11-2 and TRBJ2-3; the D call may be TRBD1 or TRBD2 (5 bases each). Germline-derived CDR1 and CDR2 are SGHAT and FQNNGV. The CDR3 is 13 amino acids. Trimming took off 8 bases at V and 4 bases at J, with 13 bases between the two ends. The CDR3 coding sequence is TGTGCCAGCCTTCCAGGGACCTCAGATACGCAGTATTTT. The encoded protein is CASLPGTSDTQYF. The full variable domain, rest sourced from reference TRBV11-2 and TRBJ2-3, is EAGVAQSPRYKIIEKRQSVAFWCNPISGHATLYWYQQILGQGPKLLIQFQNNGVVDDSQLPKDRFSAERLKGVDSTLKIQPAKLEDSAVYLCASLPGTSDTQYFGPGTRLTVL.

The rearrangement links TRBV7-9 to TRBJ1-1; TRBD1 matches 9 bases. Germline CDR1 is SEHNR and CDR2 is FQNEAQ (reference sequence). V lost 6 bases and J lost 5; bases outside the gene matches: 13. This CDR3 spans 16 amino acids. This chain's CDR3 is CASRVPGQGPGTEAFF. The CDR3 region has the DNA TGTGCCAGCAGAGTCCCGGGACAGGGCCCAGGGACTGAAGCTTTCTTT.

For the CDR3, the DNA is TGCGCCAGCAGCTTGGTTGGTGGCGGAGCGGGGGGGGGAGATACGCAGTATTTT. This gives the protein CASSLVGGGAGGGDTQYF. The chain joins TRBV5-1 to TRBJ2-3, with 10 bases lining up with TRBD2. The V gene's germline CDR1 is SGHRS and CDR2 YFSETQ. J was trimmed by 5 bases and V by 0 bases; bases with no gene match: 12. CDR3 length: 18 residues.

This clonotype was seen ten or more times. The chain links TRBV2 to TRBJ2-1, with unresolved D. The CDR3 is 10 residues long. Germline V CDR1 and CDR2: SNHLY, FYNNEI. V was clipped by 5 bases and J by 6 bases, with 2 bases between them. CDR3 in amino acids: CASSSNEQFF. The CDR3 nucleotides read TGTGCCAGCAGTTCCAATGAGCAGTTCTTC.

CDR3 residues: CASRRSNTEAFF. In DNA form, the CDR3 reads TGTGCCAGTAGGCGATCGAACACTGAAGCTTTCTTT. This chain joins TRBV19 and TRBJ1-1; D gene uncertain. The CDR3 extends over 12 amino acids. From germline, CDR1 is LNHDA and CDR2 SQIVND (reference sequence). Trimming removed 6 bases from V and 1 base from J, with 6 bases in between.

V usage is TRBV20-1 and J usage is TRBJ2-7; 11 bases fit TRBD2. After removal of 6 bases from V and 0 bases from J, the junction contained 7 bases not matched to a gene. The length of the CDR3 is 15 residues. Germline loops: CDR1 DFQATT, CDR2 SNEGSKA (reference sequence). CDR3 sequence reads: CSATRLAGRSYEQYF. In DNA, the CDR3 is TGCAGTGCAACTAGACTAGCGGGGCGCTCCTACGAGCAGTACTTC.

This clonotype was observed many times. The chain uses TRBV15 and TRBJ2-3, with D possibly TRBD2 on 5 matching bases. V lost 1 base and J 4 bases, leaving 9 bases between the germline ends. The CDR3 is 14 amino acids. Germline V gene sequence: CDR1 LNHNV, CDR2 YYDKDF (reference sequence). The CDR3 nucleotides read TGTGCCACCAGCAGAGGGGAGTTGCCAGATACGCAGTATTTT. Translating it yields CATSRGELPDTQYF. Drawing the rest from reference TRBV15 and TRBJ2-3, the complete variable domain is DAMVIQNPRYQVTQFGKPVTLSCSQTLNHNVMYWYQQKSSQAPKLLFHYYDKDFNNEADTPDNFQSRRPNTSFCFLDIRSPGLGDTAMYLCATSRGELPDTQYFGPGTRLTVL.

The chain employs TRBV10-3 and TRBJ1-1; D uncertain. The CDR3 has 15 residues. Trimming removed 0 bases from V and 1 base from J, with 9 bases in between. Germline values: CDR1 ENHRY, CDR2 SYGVKD. CDR3 loop: CAISESSGQNTEAFF. The DNA of the CDR3 is TGTGCCATCAGTGAGTCGTCGGGTCAGAACACTGAAGCTTTCTTT.

The chain carries TRBV20-1 and TRBJ2-3, with 10 positions matching TRBD2. The CDR3 sequence is 16 residues long. Germline V gene sequence: CDR1 DFQATT, CDR2 SNEGSKA (reference sequence). V was pared by 1 base and J by 6 bases, with 10 bases of the junction left unmatched. The CDR3 loop is CSARVGSGGVRDTQYF. The CDR3 nucleotides read TGCAGTGCTAGAGTGGGGAGCGGGGGGGTAAGGGATACGCAGTATTTT.

The V and J genes are TRBV20-1 and TRBJ1-5, with D possibly TRBD1 on 6 matching bases. In germline, CDR1 is DFQATT, CDR2 SNEGSKA (reference sequence). The CDR3 covers 16 residues. With 3 bases removed from V and 1 base from J, the gap between germline ends came to 16 bases. This CDR3 reads CSASGGRGLSNQPQHF. In DNA form, the CDR3 reads TGCAGTGCTAGCGGGGGCAGGGGATTGAGCAATCAGCCCCAGCATTTT.

This clonotype occurred many times. The chain couples TRBV29-1 to TRBJ2-1; 11 bases are a match to TRBD2. The V and J ends lost 4 bases and 4 bases, in that order; junction bases with no gene match: 0. CDR3 length: 13 residues. The germline CDR1 and CDR2 sequences are SQVTM and ANQGSEA. The CDR3 DNA is TGCAGCGTTGGGACTAGCGGGTACAATGAGCAGTTCTTC. This gives the protein CSVGTSGYNEQFF.

This clonotype was detected only a few times. This chain joins TRBV15 and TRBJ2-5; 7 nucleotides line up with TRBD1. Germline V gene sequence: CDR1 LNHNV, CDR2 YYDKDF (reference sequence). The junction had 10 bases not matched to a gene; V was cut back by 2 bases and J by 1 base. The CDR3 is 17 residues long. The CDR3: CATSRKQQGTTQETQYF. The DNA of the CDR3 is TGTGCCACCAGCAGAAAGCAACAGGGGACGACCCAAGAGACCCAGTACTTC.

This clonotype was observed a few times. This chain uses TRBV19 with TRBJ2-2; D is unclear. CDR1 is LNHDA, CDR2 SQIVND, per germline (reference sequence). Trimming left V 0 bases short and J 6 bases short, with 17 bases between. The CDR3 is 17 amino acids. In nucleotides, the CDR3 is TGTGCCAGTAGTATAGATATTCCCGGTAGTCTCGCCGGGGAGCTGTTTTTT. Amino acid sequence: CASSIDIPGSLAGELFF.

The chain carries TRBV2 and TRBJ2-7; 9 positions agree with TRBD1. Germline V gene sequence: CDR1 SNHLY, CDR2 FYNNEI. This CDR3 is 15 amino acids long. V dropped 7 bases and J dropped 0; count of bases not matched to a gene: 7. CDR3: CASKDRGLDSYEQYF. The CDR3 region has the DNA TGTGCCAGCAAGGACAGGGGCCTAGACTCCTACGAGCAGTACTTC.

Turning to this clonotype: It may be a read error: a sequence one base away is much more abundant. This chain connects TRBV9 to TRBJ2-5; the D gene is possibly TRBD1 (6 bases). V was clipped by 0 bases and J by 4 bases, with 13 bases between them. Germline loops: CDR1 SGDLS, CDR2 YYNGEE. CDR3 length: 15 amino acids. CDR3: CASSVGGEGGETQYF. CDR3 nucleotides: TGTGCCAGCAGCGTAGGGGGAGAAGGGGGAGAGACCCAGTACTTC.

There are many counts of this clonotype. This chain uses TRBV2 with TRBJ1-4; TRBD1 matches at 7 bases. The junction had 12 bases not matched to a gene; V was cut back by 1 base and J by 1 base. The CDR3 has 19 amino acids. Germline CDR1 reads SNHLY; CDR2 reads FYNNEI. CDR3 DNA sequence: TGTGCCAGCAGTGAAGAGCGGCGACAGGGAAGGGGAACTAATGAAAAACTGTTTTTT. Translated, it gives CASSEERRQGRGTNEKLFF.

The chain combines TRBV10-3 with TRBJ1-1; 8 bases match TRBD1. V lost 10 bases to trimming and J lost 8 bases; unmatched junction nucleotides: 12. The CDR3 extends over 13 amino acids. Germline CDR1 reads ENHRY; CDR2 reads SYGVKD. The CDR3 sequence is CASRRRQGREAFF. The DNA for the CDR3 is TGTGCCAGCAGACGTCGACAGGGGAGGGAAGCTTTCTTT.

This chain joins TRBV5-1 and TRBJ2-1; possibly TRBD1 for D (6 bases). The germline gives CDR1 SGHRS, CDR2 YFSETQ. V gave up 3 bases and J gave up 9 bases, with 16 bases separating them. The CDR3 contains 14 residues. CDR3 DNA: TGCGCCAGCAGCTGGAACTCAGGGGACGGTGAGCAGTTCTTC. Residues: CASSWNSGDGEQFF.

The gene calls are TRBV7-9 and TRBJ1-3; no reliable D call. The V end was cut by 0 bases, the J end by 0 bases, with 3 bases between. Germline-derived CDR1 and CDR2 are SEHNR and FQNEAQ (reference sequence). The CDR3 sequence is 14 residues long. The CDR3 DNA sequence: TGTGCCAGCAGCTTAGCGGACTCTGGAAACACCATATATTTT. Its translation is CASSLADSGNTIYF.

This sequence joins TRBV10-3 and TRBJ2-7, with a weak D call TRBD2 (5 bases). Per the germline V gene, CDR1 is ENHRY and CDR2 is SYGVKD. This CDR3 is built from 14 residues. The V gene lost 2 bases and the J gene lost 3 bases, with 11 bases spanning the gap. The CDR3 here is CAISEVGLSYEQYF. The CDR3 DNA reads as TGTGCCATCAGTGAGGTCGGACTTAGCTACGAGCAGTACTTC.

This clonotype has at least ten counts. The rearrangement links TRBV7-3 to TRBJ1-2; 8 bases fit TRBD1. This CDR3 has 13 residues. J lost 7 bases, V lost 4 bases, and 5 bases had no gene match. The germline V gene has CDR1 SGHTA and CDR2 FQGTGA. The CDR3 reads CASSYGQGGGYTF. The CDR3 DNA sequence: TGTGCCAGCAGCTACGGACAGGGCGGTGGCTACACCTTC.

The CDR3 DNA sequence: TGCAGTGCTACAGGACAGCAAAGCACAGATACGCAGTATTTT. As protein: CSATGQQSTDTQYF. This sequence joins TRBV20-1 and TRBJ2-3; a weak D match, TRBD1 (6 bases). V shed 4 bases and J shed 0 bases, with 11 bases lying between them. CDR1 and CDR2 from the germline V gene are DFQATT and SNEGSKA (reference sequence). This CDR3 region has 14 residues.

The chain links TRBV29-1 to TRBJ2-1; D possibly corresponds to TRBD1 (7 bases). V lost 7 bases and J 9 bases, leaving 19 bases between the germline ends. The germline V gene encodes CDR1 SQVTM and CDR2 ANQGSEA. The CDR3 loop spans 13 amino acids. The CDR3 region has the DNA TGCAGCGCTGGCAGGGGGGCAGAGACTGAGCAGTTCTTC. This encodes CSAGRGAETEQFF.

The CDR3 nucleotides are TGTGCCAGCAGTGGCCGAGGGGGTGGGGAGCAGTACTTC. Its translation is CASSGRGGGEQYF. The gene calls are TRBV2 and TRBJ2-7; D possibly corresponds to TRBD1 (6 bases). Germline CDR1 is SNHLY and CDR2 is FYNNEI. This CDR3 region has 13 residues. The ends were cut back, 4 bases at V and 7 bases at J, with 14 bases in the middle.